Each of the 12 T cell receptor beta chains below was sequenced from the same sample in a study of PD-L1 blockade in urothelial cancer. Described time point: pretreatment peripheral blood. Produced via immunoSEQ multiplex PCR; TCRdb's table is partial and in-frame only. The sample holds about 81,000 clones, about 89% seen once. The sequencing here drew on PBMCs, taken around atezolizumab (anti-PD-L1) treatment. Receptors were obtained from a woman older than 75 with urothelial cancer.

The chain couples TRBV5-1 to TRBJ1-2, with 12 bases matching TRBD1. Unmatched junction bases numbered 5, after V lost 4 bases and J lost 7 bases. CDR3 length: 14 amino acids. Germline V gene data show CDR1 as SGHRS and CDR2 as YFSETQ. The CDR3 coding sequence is TGCGCCAGCAGCCCGGGACAGGGGGCGAGTGGCTACACCTTC. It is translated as CASSPGQGASGYTF.

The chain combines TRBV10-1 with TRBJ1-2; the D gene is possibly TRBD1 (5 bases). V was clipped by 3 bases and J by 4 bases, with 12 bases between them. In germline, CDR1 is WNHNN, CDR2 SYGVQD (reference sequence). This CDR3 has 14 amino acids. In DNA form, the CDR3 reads TGCGCCAGCAGTGAAAGGGGCTCTCGCTATGGCTACACCTTC. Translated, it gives CASSERGSRYGYTF.

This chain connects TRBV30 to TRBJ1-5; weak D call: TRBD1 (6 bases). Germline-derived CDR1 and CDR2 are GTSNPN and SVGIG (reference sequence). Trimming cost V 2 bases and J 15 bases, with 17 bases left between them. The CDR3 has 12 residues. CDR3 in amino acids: CAWSRGNRGRHF. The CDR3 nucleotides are TGTGCCTGGAGTAGGGGGAACCGCGGACGGCATTTT.

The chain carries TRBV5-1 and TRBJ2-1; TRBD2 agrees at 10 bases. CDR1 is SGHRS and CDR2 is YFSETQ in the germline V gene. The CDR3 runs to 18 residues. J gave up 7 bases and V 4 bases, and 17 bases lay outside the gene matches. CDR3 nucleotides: TGCGCCAGCAGCGCCGGGTCGGCAGCGGGAGGGCCGAGAAATGAGCAGTTCTTC. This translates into CASSAGSAAGGPRNEQFF.

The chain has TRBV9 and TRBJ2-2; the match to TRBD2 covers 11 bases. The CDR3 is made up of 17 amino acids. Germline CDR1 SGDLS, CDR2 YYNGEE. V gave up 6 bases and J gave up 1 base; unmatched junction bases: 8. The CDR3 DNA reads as TGTGCCAGCACCCGACGGCTAGCGGGAGGGAACACCGGGGAGCTGTTTTTT. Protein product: CASTRRLAGGNTGELFF.

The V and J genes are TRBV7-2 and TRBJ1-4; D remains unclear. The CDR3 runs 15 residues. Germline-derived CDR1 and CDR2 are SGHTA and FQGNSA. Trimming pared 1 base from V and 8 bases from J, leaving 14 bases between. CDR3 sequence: CASSLERGFGEKLFF. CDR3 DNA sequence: TGTGCCAGCAGCTTAGAACGAGGTTTTGGAGAAAAACTGTTTTTT.

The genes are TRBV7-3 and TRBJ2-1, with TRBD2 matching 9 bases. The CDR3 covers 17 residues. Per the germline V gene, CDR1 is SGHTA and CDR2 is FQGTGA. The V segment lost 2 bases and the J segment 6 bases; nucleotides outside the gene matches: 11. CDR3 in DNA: TGTGCCAGCAGCTTATGGGAGCGGCGGGAGGGAATCAATGAGCAGTTCTTC. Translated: CASSLWERREGINEQFF.

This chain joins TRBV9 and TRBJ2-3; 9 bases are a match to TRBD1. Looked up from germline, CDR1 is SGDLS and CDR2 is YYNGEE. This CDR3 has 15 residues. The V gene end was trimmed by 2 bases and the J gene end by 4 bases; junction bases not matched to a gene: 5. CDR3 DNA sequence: TGTGCCAGCAGCGTGGGACAGGGAGGGCCAGATACGCAGTATTTT. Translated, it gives CASSVGQGGPDTQYF.

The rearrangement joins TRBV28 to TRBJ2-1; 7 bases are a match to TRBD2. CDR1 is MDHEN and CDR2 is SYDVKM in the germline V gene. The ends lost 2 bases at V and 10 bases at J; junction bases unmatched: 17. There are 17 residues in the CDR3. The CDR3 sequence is CASSLASGGTPKSEQFF. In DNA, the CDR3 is TGTGCCAGCAGTTTAGCTAGCGGAGGAACTCCCAAGTCAGAGCAGTTCTTC.

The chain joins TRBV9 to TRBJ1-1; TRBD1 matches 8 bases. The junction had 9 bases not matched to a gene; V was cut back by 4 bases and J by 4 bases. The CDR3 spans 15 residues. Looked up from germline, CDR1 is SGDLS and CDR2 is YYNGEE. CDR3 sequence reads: CASSFQGARGTEAFF. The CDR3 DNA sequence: TGTGCCAGCAGCTTTCAGGGGGCGCGCGGCACTGAAGCTTTCTTT.

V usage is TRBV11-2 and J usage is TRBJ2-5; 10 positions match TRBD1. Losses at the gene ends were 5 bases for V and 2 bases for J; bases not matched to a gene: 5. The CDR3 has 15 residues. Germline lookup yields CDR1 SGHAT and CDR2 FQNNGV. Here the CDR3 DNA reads TGTGCCAGCAGCAACCCGGGACAGGGGCAAGAGACCCAGTACTTC. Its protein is CASSNPGQGQETQYF.

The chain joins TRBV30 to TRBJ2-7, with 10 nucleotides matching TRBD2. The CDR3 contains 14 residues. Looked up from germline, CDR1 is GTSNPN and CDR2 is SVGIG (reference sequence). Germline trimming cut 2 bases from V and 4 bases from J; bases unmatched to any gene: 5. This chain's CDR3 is CAWSRSSGRYEQYF. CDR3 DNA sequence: TGTGCCTGGAGTAGGTCTAGCGGGAGATACGAGCAGTACTTC. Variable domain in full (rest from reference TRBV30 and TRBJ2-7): SQTIHQWPATLVQPVGSPLSLECTVEGTSNPNLYWYRQAAGRGLQLLFYSVGIGQISSEVPQNLSASRPQDRQFILSSKKLLLSDSGFYLCAWSRSSGRYEQYFGPGTRLTVT.